This T cell receptor (beta chain) emerged from a study of blood T cells in healthy people across ages. Then a second PCR, running roughly 7 to 11 cycles, was carried out with a sample-barcoded 5' primer and a J-beta primer mix. Each CDR3 protein is one row after TCRdb ran MiXCR on the 5' RACE reads. The sample lists 600,000 or so distinct CDR3 sequences; more than 45% were seen once. The total RNA that was extracted per sample amounted to at least 5.5 micrograms. This clonotype was counted between two and nine times. Germline V gene data show CDR1 as MNHNY and CDR2 as SVGAGI (reference sequence). The CDR3 contains 14 residues. V was shortened by 5 bases and J by 10 bases, with 15 bases between the two germline ends.

Input material: blood. The gene calls are TRBV6-6 and TRBJ1-6, with D hard to call. This clonotype was sampled from a man older than 75 in good health. The CDR3 sequence: CASSDAGSGSPLHF. In DNA, the CDR3 is TGTGCCAGCAGTGACGCTGGGAGTGGATCACCCCTCCACTTT.